This TCR beta chain was identified during a study of PD-1 blockade in classical Hodgkin lymphoma. Whole-study results and caveats: While CD8+ TCR diversity did not rise significantly by C4D1, CD4+ TCR diversity did.

The method was immunoSEQ multiplex PCR; TCRdb's version includes in-frame clones alone and lacks a portion of them. The repertoire holds approximately 99,000 clones, with roughly four fifths as singletons. A remark on this clone: No antigen is known for it.

Every patient was affected by relapse after autologous stem cell transplantation, while exposure to brentuximab vedotin was not uniform. Germline V lookup: CDR1 MNHNS, CDR2 SASEGT. The CDR3 loop spans 14 amino acids. V lost 3 bases, J lost 2 bases, and 4 bases stayed unmatched. This receptor was taken from a human donor with classical Hodgkin lymphoma. The chain joins TRBV6-1 to TRBJ2-7; TRBD2 aligns across 7 bases. The source was peripheral blood mononuclear cells (PBMCs), collected before the second cycle of nivolumab. In nucleotides, the CDR3 is TGTGCCAGCAGTGAGGAGCGGGGTACCTACGAGCAGTACTTC. Its translation is CASSEERGTYEQYF.